This T cell receptor beta chain stems from a study of cytomegalovirus exposure and HLA in healthy donors. Study-level points and caveats: DRB1 showed the most TCR associations and HLA-C the fewest in a later analysis, as rates varied by HLA locus. Reportedly, cytomegalovirus status was diagnosed with high sensitivity and specificity.

The PCR contained 60 Vbeta and 13 Jbeta primers. Sequenced by immunoSEQ multiplex PCR; TCRdb stores in-frame clones only, minus some. Among 150,000 to 200,000 clones, 75% to 85% were seen once, and the ten largest hold over 1.5%. In the case of this clone: The antigen is undetermined.

Each donor was nominally healthy when sampled (though unrecorded immune exposures were likely). CDR1 and CDR2 from the germline V gene are SGHAT and FQNNGV. With V trimmed by 3 bases and J by 5 bases, 5 bases remained unmatched. The CDR3 has 14 residues. The receptor was isolated from a girl aged 10 to 17 in good health and CMV-seropositive. The chain is built from TRBV11-2 and TRBJ1-1, with 8 bases lining up with TRBD1. Sequenced input: PBMCs. Here the CDR3 DNA reads TGTGCCAGCAGCTTGCAGGGGGCTGGTACTGAAGCTTTCTTT. Protein: CASSLQGAGTEAFF.